This T cell receptor beta chain was retrieved from a study of T cell responses to AZD1222 COVID-19 vaccine. A word on this clone: Its antigen is unidentified.

Whole-study findings and limits: Spike-spanning, vaccine-associated CD4 TCRs were dominant at 160-218 and 743-854. Seropositive at baseline were only six or seven AZD1222 recipients. Clonal diversity was possibly underestimated, and the donors were mostly white British, with more females.

Data came from immunoSEQ multiplex PCR; TCRdb stores just in-frame clones and leaves some out. The data hold some 90,000 clones, with approximately 90% observed a single time. The sample in question was peripheral blood, obtained on day 0 of AZD1222 vaccination. The clonotype originates from an adult in good health.

The CDR3 protein is CASRATSTDTQYF. The CDR3 nucleotides are TGTGCCAGCAGGGCCACTAGCACAGATACGCAGTATTTT. V and J are TRBV6-5 and TRBJ2-3; D gene ambiguous. Trimming removed 6 bases from V and 0 bases from J, with 7 bases in between. The germline CDR1 and CDR2 sequences are MNHEY and SVGAGI. CDR3 length: 13 amino acids.